The source of this T cell receptor beta chain is a study of OX40 agonist ivuxolimab in advanced cancers. About the study as a whole: Ivuxolimab, which targeted the costimulatory receptor OX40 (CD134), was an agonistic, fully human IgG2 monoclonal antibody. Partial responses were achieved by three dose-escalation patients, of whom one had hepatocellular carcinoma and two had cutaneous melanoma. In the dose-escalation cohort, roughly four fifths of patients were male, and the mean age was approximately 60 years, with a range of 23 to 79. The paper reports the monotherapy dose-escalation portion (N of about 50 patients) of the phase I ivuxolimab trial. Of the 52 patients in dose escalation, 19 had hepatocellular carcinoma, about 15 had melanoma, 9 had renal cell carcinoma and 9 had head and neck cancer. The point of sequencing TCRbeta in the periphery was to test whether ivuxolimab changed TCR sequence diversity and drove clonal T-cell expansion. Intravenous ivuxolimab was administered to patients every 2 weeks at six dose levels: 0.01, 0.1, 0.3, 1.5, 3 and 10 mg/kg. Prior anti-PD-1, anti-PD-L1 or anti-CTLA-4 therapy was permitted, and roughly two fifths of dose-escalation patients had received checkpoint inhibitors. Broader findings and caveats from the paper: After ivuxolimab, more expanded clones were found on average in CD8+ T cells than in CD4+ T cells. In the 0.1-3.0 mg/kg groups, partial responders were among the patients with the lowest normalized peripheral clonal expansion, particularly in CD8+ T cells. The antigen specificity of the peripheral T cells that underwent clonal expansion was not determined. Low levels of normalized T-cell clonal expansion were also shown by some nonresponding patients. At doses of 0.1 to 3.0 mg/kg, clonal expansion of both CD4+ and CD8+ T cells in blood was seen between baseline and week 6.

This clone was counted once. Its antigen target is currently unknown. No much larger clonotype is one base removed from it; base qualities were not supplied. Patients with autoimmune disease history or receiving systemic immunosuppression were excluded from the trial. Peripheral blood for TCR sequencing was drawn from every dose cohort at baseline, at cycle 4 day 1 and at cycle 7 day 1. Samples came from an open-label, multicenter, first-in-human phase I dose-escalation trial of ivuxolimab. The trial enrolled adults with locally advanced or metastatic head and neck squamous cell, hepatocellular, melanoma or renal cell carcinoma. Before TCR sequencing, CD4+ T cells and CD8+ T cells were sorted from peripheral blood as separate populations. Genomic DNA was extracted from sorted cells for sequencing of the TCRbeta CDR3 region. TCRbeta CDR3 regions were sequenced using the immunoSEQ Assay. This immuneACCESS table, as held by TCRdb, lists in-frame sequences with V and J called but not all clones. Of the missing ones, under half trace to an unresolved V gene in checked studies; the others have no known cause. In all, the sample holds roughly 42,000 clones, and 80% to 95% of those were seen once. Roughly 15% of the sample rests with the top ten.

From the cysteine through the phenylalanine, the CDR3 covers 18 amino acids. The retained sequence is limited to the CDR3, 54 bases, with the frame set at the first base. CDR1 and CDR2 (SGHRS, YFSETQ) derive from the germline V gene. The V end loses 3 bases and the J end loses 0 bases, and a stretch of 22 bases separates them. The sequence is built from TRBV5-1 and TRBJ2-7; possibly the D gene is TRBD2, per 6 matching bases. The specimen comprised CD4+ or CD8+ T cells sorted from blood, sampled in a trial of the OX40 agonist ivuxolimab. The source of this sequence is an adult with an advanced solid tumor such as melanoma, head and neck, liver or kidney cancer. The DNA sequence reads TGCGCCAGCAGCTCGGTAGCCACGGGACTTGCAAGCTCCTACGAGCAGTACTTC. This yields the protein CASSSVATGLASSYEQYF.